Listed below are T cell receptor beta chains from one sample, sequenced in a study of T cells in Graves' hyperthyroidism and ophthalmopathy. TCRdb re-called the multiplex PCR reads through MiXCR, storing one row per CDR3 protein. The repertoire includes fewer than 500,000 distinct CDR3 sequences, approximately 15% of them detected once, and 15% to 20% sits in the top ten. The sequencing input was blood. The receptor source for this set is a woman aged 25 to 39 with Graves' ophthalmopathy. The CDR3 runs from the conserved cysteine through the conserved F or W. D genes are given only for firm matches. Size is stated for part of the rows, as once, few or many counts, or as a class when the clone is expanded.

D gene,V gene,clone size,J gene,CDR3 protein,CDR3 DNA
-,TRBV6-5,many,TRBJ1-6,CASSRERGNSPLHF,TGTGCCAGCAGCAGGGAACGGGGAAATTCACCCCTCCACTTT
-,TRBV27,many,TRBJ2-7,CASSTRTEPSSSYEQYF,TGTGCCAGCAGTACCCGGACGGAACCAAGTAGCAGTTACGAGCAGTACTTC
-,TRBV12-3/TRBV12-4,few,TRBJ2-1,CASSSTVRNEQFF,TGTGCCAGCAGTTCGACTGTCCGGAATGAGCAGTTCTTC
TRBD2,TRBV2,-,TRBJ2-1,CASSDLAGYNEQFF,TGTGCCAGCAGTGACCTAGCGGGGTACAATGAGCAGTTCTTC
-,TRBV20-1,many,TRBJ2-3,CSVQGISTDTQYF,TGCAGTGTCCAGGGTATAAGCACAGATACGCAGTATTTT
-,TRBV6-1,many,TRBJ1-1,CASSYTRYLNTEAFF,TGTGCCAGCAGTTACACACGCTACCTGAACACTGAAGCTTTCTTT
-,TRBV28,many,TRBJ1-1,CASSLLGEAEAFF,TGTGCCAGCAGTTTGTTGGGTGAGGCTGAAGCTTTCTTT
-,TRBV5-1,many,TRBJ2-2,CASSLIWETNTGELFF,TGCGCCAGCAGCTTGATCTGGGAGACGAACACCGGGGAGCTGTTTTTT
-,TRBV18,many,TRBJ2-5,CASFRTSETQYF,TGTGCCAGCTTCCGGACATCAGAGACCCAGTACTTC
-,TRBV10-2,few,TRBJ1-5,CASSESIMGFRQPQHF,TGCGCCAGCAGTGAGTCGATCATGGGTTTCCGGCAGCCCCAGCATTTT
-,TRBV2,many,TRBJ1-1,CASKGGTEAFF,TGTGCCAGCAAGGGGGGGACTGAAGCTTTCTTT
TRBD1,TRBV2,many,TRBJ2-1,CASWMTGEEWVNEQFF,TGTGCCAGCTGGATGACAGGGGAAGAGTGGGTCAATGAGCAGTTCTTC
TRBD1,TRBV6-1,-,TRBJ1-2,CASNPQGGFYGYTF,TGTGCCAGCAATCCACAGGGGGGCTTCTATGGCTACACCTTC
-,TRBV12-3/TRBV12-4,-,TRBJ1-1,CASSFGAGYTEAFF,TGTGCCAGCAGTTTTGGGGCCGGGTACACTGAAGCTTTCTTT
-,TRBV3-1,many,TRBJ2-2,CASSQGPTNTGELFF,TGTGCCAGCAGCCAAGGTCCAACGAACACCGGGGAGCTGTTTTTT
TRBD1,TRBV30,many,TRBJ2-2,CAWSNRDRGITGELFF,TGTGCCTGGAGTAACCGGGACAGGGGGATCACCGGGGAGCTGTTTTTT
TRBD1,TRBV18,many,TRBJ2-7,CASSPVEQGASYEQYF,TGTGCCAGCTCACCAGTGGAACAGGGGGCTTCCTACGAGCAGTACTTC
-,TRBV4-1,-,TRBJ1-5,CASSPDGWAYQPQHF,TGCGCCAGCAGCCCGGACGGTTGGGCCTATCAGCCCCAGCATTTT
-,TRBV7-3,few,TRBJ2-2,CASSLSGVGTGELFF,TGTGCCAGCAGCTTATCGGGGGTGGGCACCGGGGAGCTGTTTTTT
-,TRBV30,many,TRBJ2-5,CAWSPKGPQYF,TGTGCCTGGAGTCCCAAGGGGCCCCAGTACTTC
TRBD2,TRBV6-5,many,TRBJ2-3,CASSYSWGSGGDTQYF,TGTGCCAGCAGTTACTCTTGGGGTAGCGGGGGAGATACGCAGTATTTT
-,TRBV20-1,many,TRBJ2-1,CSASIGGRDNEQFF,TGCAGTGCTAGCATCGGGGGGCGAGACAATGAGCAGTTCTTC
-,TRBV12-3/TRBV12-4,-,TRBJ2-3,CASSPRGTASTDTQYF,TGTGCCAGCAGTCCCCGGGGGACAGCGAGCACAGATACGCAGTATTTT
-,TRBV20-1,few,TRBJ1-5,CSASEGNQPQHF,TGCAGTGCCTCAGAAGGGAATCAGCCCCAGCATTTT
TRBD2,TRBV27,many,TRBJ2-2,CASSLRVAGGLNTGELFF,TGTGCCAGCAGTTTGAGGGTAGCGGGGGGGCTGAACACCGGGGAGCTGTTTTTT
TRBD1,TRBV20-1,many,TRBJ1-2,CSPLNPGQGGYGYTF,TGCAGCCCTCTTAACCCGGGACAGGGGGGCTATGGCTACACCTTC